The 17 T cell receptor beta chains below come from one sample, sequenced in a study of preoperative IRX-2 immunotherapy in early breast cancer. The treatment denotes: preoperative locoregional IRX-2 cytokine immunotherapy. The table came from immunoSEQ multiplex PCR; TCRdb's copy has only in-frame clones and leaves some out. Altogether 35,000 to 40,000 clones are present, 75% to 85% being singletons, with the ten largest covering around 1.5%. Here the sequenced sample was lymph node tissue, taken after IRX-2 immunotherapy. The receptors were sampled from a human donor with breast cancer.

V usage is TRBV11-3 and J usage is TRBJ1-6, with D unclear. The CDR3 consists of 15 residues. Germline V gene data show CDR1 as SGHNT and CDR2 as YENEEA. V lost 6 bases, J lost 0 bases, and 9 bases lay in between. The DNA of the CDR3 is TGTGCCAGCAGGATGGGTAACTCCTATAATTCACCCCTCCACTTT. Protein sequence: CASRMGNSYNSPLHF.

The chain couples TRBV7-1 to TRBJ1-5; maybe TRBD1 (6 bases). Being an ORF, TRBV7-1 has a function that is uncertain. Trimming shortened V by 5 bases and J by 4 bases, and 15 bases separated the two germline ends. This CDR3 spans 15 amino acids. The CDR3 loop is CASSRAGASNQPQHF. The CDR3 nucleotides read TGTGCCAGCAGCCGGGCGGGGGCGAGTAATCAGCCCCAGCATTTT.

This clone was recorded once. The chain is built from TRBV5-1 and TRBJ1-2, with 8 nucleotides matching TRBD1. Germline CDR1 and CDR2: SGHRS and YFSETQ. J lost 8 bases, V lost 4 bases, and 13 bases had no gene match. The length of the CDR3 is 15 residues. CDR3 sequence: CASSGGQGRGLGYTF. The CDR3 DNA reads TGCGCCAGCAGCGGAGGACAGGGCCGGGGGCTAGGCTACACCTTC.

The chain links TRBV6-8 to TRBJ2-7, with 9 positions matching TRBD1. This CDR3 has 13 amino acids. Trimming took 10 bases from V and 3 from J; bases not matched to a gene: 7. Germline CDR1 is MNHGY and CDR2 is SAAAGT. The CDR3 DNA sequence: TGTGCCATCAAGCGGGACAGGGACTACGAGCAGTACTTC. Protein: CAIKRDRDYEQYF.

The chain links TRBV12-5 to TRBJ2-5; 9 bases fit TRBD2. The CDR3 contains 17 residues. Germline assignment: CDR1 LGHNT and CDR2 FRNRAP. Unmatched junction bases numbered 10, after V lost 4 bases and J lost 1 base. CDR3 sequence (DNA): TGTGCTAGTGGTTCCCATTACTCGACTAGCGGCCAAGAGACCCAGTACTTC. As protein: CASGSHYSTSGQETQYF. The full variable domain, rest sourced from reference TRBV12-5 and TRBJ2-5, is DARVTQTPRHKVTEMGQEVTMRCQPILGHNTVFWYRQTMMQGLELLAYFRNRAPLDDSGMPKDRFSAEMPDATLATLKIQPSEPRDSAVYFCASGSHYSTSGQETQYFGPGTRLLVL.

This chain links TRBV11-3 with TRBJ2-7, with TRBD1 matching 7 bases. CDR3 length: 15 residues. V lost 5 bases to trimming and J lost 2 bases; unmatched junction nucleotides: 9. In germline, CDR1 is SGHNT, CDR2 YENEEA. The CDR3 loop reads CASSHRDSMTYEQYF. CDR3 sequence (DNA): TGTGCCAGCAGCCACCGGGACAGTATGACCTACGAGCAGTACTTC.

CDR3 sequence (DNA): TGTGCCAGCAGCCCCGACGGATCCTACGAGCAGTACTTC. As protein: CASSPDGSYEQYF. V and J are TRBV7-2 and TRBJ2-7; unclear D gene. The CDR3 is 13 amino acids. Trimming cost V 5 bases and J 1 base, with 9 bases left between them. CDR1 is SGHTA and CDR2 is FQGNSA in the germline V gene.

This clone was counted only a few times. CDR3 loop: CASSYFSQRGANTGELFF. Written as DNA, the CDR3 is TGTGCCAGCAGTTACTTTTCTCAGCGGGGGGCTAACACCGGGGAGCTGTTTTTT. V gene TRBV6-8 combines with J gene TRBJ2-2; TRBD2 matches at 9 bases. Germline V gives CDR1 MNHGY, CDR2 SAAAGT. The CDR3 spans 18 residues. After removal of 1 base from V and 2 bases from J, the junction contained 8 bases not matched to a gene.

The J gene is TRBJ1-1, the V gene TRBV2; 8 nucleotides align to TRBD1. The CDR3 sequence is 15 residues long. V dropped 3 bases and J dropped 14; count of bases not matched to a gene: 17. Germline loops: CDR1 SNHLY, CDR2 FYNNEI. The DNA of the CDR3 is TGTGCCAGCAGTGACCCGGGACAGGCCAAAATTGCCTCATTCTTT. This codes for CASSDPGQAKIASFF.

V is TRBV6-8 and J is TRBJ2-2; the match to TRBD1 covers 8 bases. Germline assignment: CDR1 MNHGY and CDR2 SAAAGT. V shed 8 bases and J 1 base; nucleotides not matched to a gene: 3. The CDR3 is 14 residues long. Here the CDR3 DNA reads TGTGCCAGCGGCAGGGGGCTGAACACCGGGGAGCTGTTTTTT. Translated: CASGRGLNTGELFF.

This chain joins TRBV6-8 and TRBJ1-2, with a possible D match to TRBD1 (5 bases). The ends were cut back, 1 base at V and 5 bases at J, with 8 bases in the middle. This CDR3 is 13 amino acids long. CDR1 MNHGY and CDR2 SAAAGT come from the germline V gene. The CDR3 is CASSYLAGYGYTF. CDR3 coding DNA: TGTGCCAGCAGTTACTTGGCAGGGTATGGCTACACCTTC.

CDR3 coding DNA: TGTGCCAGCAGCTTGTCCACTTCCTACAATGAGCAGTTCTTC. It is translated as CASSLSTSYNEQFF. The rearrangement uses TRBV11-3 and TRBJ2-1; D is unclear. The CDR3 is made up of 14 amino acids. Trimming pared 3 bases from V and 1 base from J, leaving 7 bases between. The germline V gene has CDR1 SGHNT and CDR2 YENEEA.

The chain employs TRBV11-3 and TRBJ2-2; D might be TRBD2 (5 bases). Germline V CDR1 and CDR2: SGHNT, YENEEA. Trimming left V 5 bases short and J 4 bases short, with 14 bases between. The CDR3 length is 15 residues. The CDR3 is CASSPQRAGTGELFF. The CDR3 DNA follows: TGTGCCAGCAGCCCCCAGAGGGCGGGCACCGGGGAGCTGTTTTTT.

This clone appeared once. The V call is TRBV6-8, the J call TRBJ1-5, with D tentatively TRBD1 (5 bases). The V end was cut by 5 bases, the J end by 2 bases, with 10 bases between. The CDR3 has 14 amino acids. In germline, CDR1 is MNHGY, CDR2 SAAAGT. In nucleotides, the CDR3 is TGTGCCAGCAGTCAGGGATTTCGCAATCAGCCCCAGCATTTT. Translated, it gives CASSQGFRNQPQHF.

V usage is TRBV28 and J usage is TRBJ1-1; 8 bases align to TRBD1. The CDR3 spans 14 residues. From germline, CDR1 is MDHEN and CDR2 SYDVKM. Germline trimming cut 10 bases from V and 3 bases from J; bases unmatched to any gene: 10. The CDR3 bases are TGTGCCACCCGTAGGACAGGGCCGCACACTGAAGCTTTCTTT. Amino acids: CATRRTGPHTEAFF.

In DNA form, the CDR3 reads TGCGCCAGCAGCCCGGGGGGGATGGGAAAAGAGACCCAGTACTTC. Amino acid sequence: CASSPGGMGKETQYF. The chain carries TRBV5-1 and TRBJ2-5; TRBD2 aligns across 8 bases. The V gene end was trimmed by 4 bases and the J gene end by 3 bases; junction bases not matched to a gene: 8. Germline CDR1 reads SGHRS; CDR2 reads YFSETQ. This CDR3 has 15 residues.

Comments on this clone: A junction boundary mismatches the germline segment, possibly from a read error. The chain links TRBV5-1 to TRBJ1-1; D is undetermined. Germline CDR1 and CDR2: SGHRS and YFSETQ. This CDR3 spans 14 amino acids. The CDR3 DNA reads TGCGCCAGCAGTTTGGGGAGAGGGATCACTGAAGCTTTCTTT. This translates into CASSLGRGITEAFF.